This T cell receptor (beta chain) was captured in a study of monozygotic twins with inflammatory bowel disease. Eight distinct reactions (per sample) were used to make the cDNA. UMIs with a 6-nucleotide sample barcode were added by template switching. One entry per CDR3 protein, without DNA, is what TCRdb gives after re-calling the 5' RACE reads. This sample's table has about 300,000 distinct CDR3 sequences. The CDR3 has 17 residues. CDR1 and CDR2 from the germline V gene are SGHTA and FQGNSA. No T cells were sorted before total RNA was taken from whole blood. The rearrangement links TRBV7-2 to TRBJ2-1; with no DNA, the TCRdb D assignment of TRBD2 cannot be verified. The specimen was blood. This receptor was identified in a human donor with ulcerative colitis or Crohn's disease, or a healthy co-twin of an affected twin (not recorded which). The CDR3 loop reads CASSARASSGQHNEQFF.